Listed here are 13 T cell receptor beta chains from one sample, sequenced in a study of human T cells and chemical hapten exposure. TCRdb recomputed calls from the RACE reads with MiXCR, one row per CDR3 protein. This table has tens of thousands of distinct CDR3 sequences, more than 8% appearing once. Time point in this sample: patch test 3, about 24 weeks after DPC sensitization. Indicated treatment: therapeutic diphenylcyclopropenone sensitization with weekly scalp DPC. The template was total RNA from unfractionated whole blood. The material was whole blood, obtained in connection with sensitization to the hapten diphenylcyclopropenone (DPC). The receptor set was obtained from a man aged 50-60 years with alopecia areata. Some clones in this sample may be carry-over from other donors' samples.

The sample holds many counts of this clonotype. The chain recombines TRBV7-2 with TRBJ1-1; D possibly corresponds to TRBD1 (6 bases). CDR3 length equals 14 residues. Trimming removed 2 bases from V and 5 bases from J, with 12 bases in between. CDR1 is SGHTA, CDR2 FQGNSA, per germline. The CDR3 here is CASSLRQEDTEAFF. The CDR3 nucleotides are TGTGCCAGCAGCTTAAGACAGGAGGATACTGAAGCTTTCTTT.

This clonotype was seen many times. The V and J genes are TRBV29-1 and TRBJ2-1; 7 bases agree with TRBD2. J gave up 10 bases and V 7 bases, and 16 bases lay outside the gene matches. Germline CDR1 and CDR2: SQVTM and ANQGSEA. CDR3 size: 14 residues. The CDR3 DNA reads as TGCAGCGACGGCTTGGGGGGGAGTGGTATGGAGCAGTTCTTC. Translated: CSDGLGGSGMEQFF.

In this sample, this clonotype turned up many times. The CDR3 loop is CASSSGFEETQYF. CDR3 coding DNA: TGTGCCAGCAGTTCAGGATTCGAAGAGACCCAGTACTTC. The chain is built from TRBV27 and TRBJ2-5; D unresolved. CDR1 MNHEY and CDR2 SMNVEV come from the germline V gene (reference sequence). The CDR3 covers 13 residues. V was clipped by 4 bases and J by 3 bases, with 9 bases between them.

The chain links TRBV5-1 to TRBJ2-7; the D gene is possibly TRBD1 (5 bases). The CDR3 has 12 residues. Germline CDR1 is SGHRS and CDR2 is YFSETQ. Trimming removed 2 bases at V and 4 bases at J, with 7 bases between. CDR3 sequence: CASSLDRYEQYF. In DNA form, the CDR3 reads TGCGCCAGCAGCTTAGACAGATACGAGCAGTACTTC. The full variable domain, with the rest looked up from reference TRBV5-1 and TRBJ2-7, is KAGVTQTPRYLIKTRGQQVTLSCSPISGHRSVSWYQQTPGQGLQFLFEYFSETQRNKGNFPGRFSGRQFSNSRSEMNVSTLELGDSALYLCASSLDRYEQYFGPGTRLTVT.

This clonotype was found many times. This chain uses TRBV29-1 with TRBJ2-1; 11 positions agree with TRBD2. Germline trimming cut 4 bases from V and 7 bases from J; bases unmatched to any gene: 6. CDR1 is SQVTM and CDR2 is ANQGSEA in the germline V gene. CDR3 size: 14 residues. This chain's CDR3 is CSVGVSGRVNEQFF. The DNA of the CDR3 is TGCAGCGTTGGAGTTAGCGGGAGGGTAAATGAGCAGTTCTTC.

In this sample, this clonotype turned up a few times. V usage is TRBV5-5 and J usage is TRBJ2-3; 8 bases map to TRBD2. V trimming: 2 bases; J trimming: 2 bases; junction bases outside the gene matches: 4. The CDR3 length is 15 residues. The germline CDR1 and CDR2 sequences are SGHKS and YYEKEE (reference sequence). CDR3 coding DNA: TGTGCCAGCAGCTTCGGACTAGCCACCACAGATACGCAGTATTTT. Its protein product is CASSFGLATTDTQYF.

The table lists this clonotype with many counts. The V and J genes are TRBV6-5 and TRBJ2-7; D tentatively fits TRBD1 or TRBD2 (5 bases each). The CDR3 length is 14 residues. Germline V gene data show CDR1 as MNHEY and CDR2 as SVGAGI. Trimming shortened V by 6 bases and J by 2 bases, and 14 bases separated the two germline ends. This CDR3 reads CASSPGRITYEQYF. In DNA form, the CDR3 reads TGTGCCAGCAGCCCGGGACGTATTACCTACGAGCAGTACTTC.

V usage is TRBV7-2 and J usage is TRBJ2-3; D remains unclear. V shed 5 bases and J shed 0 bases, with 6 bases lying between them. Germline loops: CDR1 SGHTA, CDR2 FQGNSA. CDR3 length equals 13 residues. CDR3 DNA sequence: TGTGCCAGCAGCAAATATAGCACAGATACGCAGTATTTT. Its protein product is CASSKYSTDTQYF.

A word on this clonotype: A much larger clone differs by one base, so this may be a read error. The gene calls are TRBV20-1 and TRBJ2-3, with D tentatively TRBD2 (6 bases). CDR1 DFQATT and CDR2 SNEGSKA come from the germline V gene (reference sequence). V lost 5 bases and J lost 1, with 13 bases in between. The CDR3 consists of 14 residues. The CDR3 sequence: CSASRRAGTDTQYF. CDR3 nucleotides: TGCAGTGCTTCGAGGAGGGCCGGCACAGATACGCAGTATTTT.

This clonotype was detected a few times. The chain employs TRBV2 and TRBJ2-6; D is uncertain. Trimming took off 3 bases at V and 2 bases at J, with 8 bases between the two ends. Germline-derived CDR1 and CDR2 are SNHLY and FYNNEI. The CDR3 runs 15 residues. The CDR3 here is CASSDTQTGANVLTF. The DNA for the CDR3 is TGTGCCAGCAGTGATACACAGACTGGGGCCAACGTCCTGACTTTC.

The rearrangement joins TRBV7-2 to TRBJ2-7; D is unresolved. With 1 base removed from V and 7 bases from J, the gap between germline ends came to 14 bases. Germline CDR1 SGHTA, CDR2 FQGNSA. The CDR3 covers 14 residues. The CDR3 spells CASSLDARLPEQYF. The CDR3 DNA is TGTGCCAGCAGCTTAGATGCCAGGCTGCCTGAGCAGTACTTC.

This clonotype showed up just a few times. The chain combines TRBV7-2 with TRBJ1-2; D ambiguous. The CDR3 is 12 amino acids. Germline V lookup: CDR1 SGHTA, CDR2 FQGNSA. V was pared by 0 bases and J by 13 bases, with 12 bases between. Here the CDR3 reads CASSLAANPITF. In DNA, the CDR3 is TGTGCCAGCAGCTTAGCCGCCAATCCAATCACCTTC. Full variable domain (outside the CDR3, taken from reference TRBV7-2 and TRBJ1-2): GAGVSQSPSNKVTEKGKDVELRCDPISGHTALYWYRQSLGQGLEFLIYFQGNSAPDKSGLPSDRFSAERTGGSVSTLTIQRTQQEDSAVYLCASSLAANPITFGSGTRLTVV.

This clonotype was seen repeatedly, ten times or more. The rearrangement joins TRBV6-1 to TRBJ2-1, with 8 nucleotides matching TRBD2. The CDR3 has 13 residues. The germline gives CDR1 MNHNS, CDR2 SASEGT. Unmatched junction bases numbered 8, after V lost 1 base and J lost 15 bases. The CDR3 loop is CASSEEAGEIRFF. The CDR3 DNA sequence: TGTGCCAGCAGTGAAGAAGCGGGAGAAATTAGGTTCTTC.